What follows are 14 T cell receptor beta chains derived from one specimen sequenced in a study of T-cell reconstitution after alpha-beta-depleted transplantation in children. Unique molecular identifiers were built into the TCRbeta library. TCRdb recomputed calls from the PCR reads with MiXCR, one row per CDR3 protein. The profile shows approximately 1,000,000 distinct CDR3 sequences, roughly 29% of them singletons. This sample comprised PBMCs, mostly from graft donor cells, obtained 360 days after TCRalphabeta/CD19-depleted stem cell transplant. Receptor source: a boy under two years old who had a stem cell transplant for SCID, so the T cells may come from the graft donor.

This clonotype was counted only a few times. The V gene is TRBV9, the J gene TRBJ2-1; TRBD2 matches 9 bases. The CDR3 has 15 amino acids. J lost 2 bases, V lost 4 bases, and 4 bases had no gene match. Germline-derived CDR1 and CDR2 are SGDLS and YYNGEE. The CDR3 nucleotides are TGTGCCAGCAGCCGACTAGCGGAAACCTACAATGAGCAGTTCTTC. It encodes CASSRLAETYNEQFF.

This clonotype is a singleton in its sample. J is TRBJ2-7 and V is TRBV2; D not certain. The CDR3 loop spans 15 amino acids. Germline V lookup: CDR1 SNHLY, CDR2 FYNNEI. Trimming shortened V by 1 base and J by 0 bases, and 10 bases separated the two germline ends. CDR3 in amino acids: CASSEELDSSYEQYF. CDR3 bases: TGTGCCAGCAGTGAAGAACTGGATAGCTCCTACGAGCAGTACTTC.

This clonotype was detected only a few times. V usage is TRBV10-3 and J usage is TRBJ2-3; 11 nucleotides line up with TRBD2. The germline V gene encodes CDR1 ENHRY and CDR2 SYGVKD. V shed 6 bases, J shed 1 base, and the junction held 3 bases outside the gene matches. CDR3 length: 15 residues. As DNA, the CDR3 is TGTGCCATCAGATCACTAGCGGGGGGCACAGATACGCAGTATTTT. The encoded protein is CAIRSLAGGTDTQYF.

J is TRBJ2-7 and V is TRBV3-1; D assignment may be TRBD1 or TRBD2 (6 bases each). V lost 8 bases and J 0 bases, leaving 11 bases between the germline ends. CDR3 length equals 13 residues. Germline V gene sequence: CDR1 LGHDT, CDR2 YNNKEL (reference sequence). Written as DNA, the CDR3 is TGTGCCAGCCGGGGGACATTCTCCTACGAGCAGTACTTC. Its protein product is CASRGTFSYEQYF.

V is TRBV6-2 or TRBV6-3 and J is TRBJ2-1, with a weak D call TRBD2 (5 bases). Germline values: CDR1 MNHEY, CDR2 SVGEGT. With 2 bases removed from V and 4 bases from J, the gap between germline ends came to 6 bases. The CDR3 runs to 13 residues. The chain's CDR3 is CASSYRGYNEQFF. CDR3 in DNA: TGTGCCAGCAGTTACCGAGGGTACAATGAGCAGTTCTTC.

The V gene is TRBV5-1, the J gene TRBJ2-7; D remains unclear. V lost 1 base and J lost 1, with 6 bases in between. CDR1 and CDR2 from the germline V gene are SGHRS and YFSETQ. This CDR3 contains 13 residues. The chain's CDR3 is CASSLPRSYEQYF. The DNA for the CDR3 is TGCGCCAGCAGCTTGCCACGATCCTACGAGCAGTACTTC.

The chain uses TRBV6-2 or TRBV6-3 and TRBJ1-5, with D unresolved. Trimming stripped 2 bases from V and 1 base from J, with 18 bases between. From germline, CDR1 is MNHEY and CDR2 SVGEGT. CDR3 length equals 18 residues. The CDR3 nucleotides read TGTGCCAGCAGTTACGAAGAGGGATGGGTTACAAGCAATCAGCCCCAGCATTTT. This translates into CASSYEEGWVTSNQPQHF.

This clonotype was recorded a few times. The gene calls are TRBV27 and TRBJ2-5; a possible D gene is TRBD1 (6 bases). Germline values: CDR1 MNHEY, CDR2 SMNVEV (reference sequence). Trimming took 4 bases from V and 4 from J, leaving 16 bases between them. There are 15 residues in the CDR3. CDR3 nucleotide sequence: TGTGCCAGCAGTTCTACAGGGAAAACGATAGAGACCCAGTACTTC. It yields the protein CASSSTGKTIETQYF.

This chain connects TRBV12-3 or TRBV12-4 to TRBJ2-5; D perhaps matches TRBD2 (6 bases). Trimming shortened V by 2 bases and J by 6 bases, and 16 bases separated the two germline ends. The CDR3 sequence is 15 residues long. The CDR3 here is CASSLRRAANQTQYF. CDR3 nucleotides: TGTGCCAGCAGTTTAAGGAGGGCGGCCAACCAGACCCAGTACTTC.

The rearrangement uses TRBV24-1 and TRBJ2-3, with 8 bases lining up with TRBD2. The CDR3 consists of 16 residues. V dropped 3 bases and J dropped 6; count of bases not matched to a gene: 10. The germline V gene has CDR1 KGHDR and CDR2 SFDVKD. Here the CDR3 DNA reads TGTGCCACCAGTGATCCCAGCGGGGGTTTCCTCGATACGCAGTATTTT. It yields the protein CATSDPSGGFLDTQYF.

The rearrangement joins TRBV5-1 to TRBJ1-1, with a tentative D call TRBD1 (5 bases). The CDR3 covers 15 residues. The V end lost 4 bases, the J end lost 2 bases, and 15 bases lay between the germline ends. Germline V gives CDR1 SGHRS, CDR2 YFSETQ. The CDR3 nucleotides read TGCGCCAGCAGCCGCAGGGCAGAGGAAAACACTGAAGCTTTCTTT. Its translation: CASSRRAEENTEAFF.

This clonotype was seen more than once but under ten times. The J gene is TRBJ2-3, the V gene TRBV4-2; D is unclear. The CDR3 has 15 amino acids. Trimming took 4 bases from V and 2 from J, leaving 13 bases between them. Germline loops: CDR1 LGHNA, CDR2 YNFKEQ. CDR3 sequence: CASSPPGLLTDTQYF. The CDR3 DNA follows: TGTGCCAGCAGCCCCCCGGGCTTACTCACAGATACGCAGTATTTT.

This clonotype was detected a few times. The CDR3 DNA sequence: TGCAGTGCTGGCTACAGGGCCCGCCCCTCTGGGGCCAACGTCCTGACTTTC. Protein: CSAGYRARPSGANVLTF. The chain recombines TRBV20-1 with TRBJ2-6; a possible D gene is TRBD1 (6 bases). Trimming shortened V by 5 bases and J by 0 bases, and 17 bases separated the two germline ends. Germline V gene lookup returns CDR1 DFQATT and CDR2 SNEGSKA (reference sequence). CDR3 length: 17 amino acids.

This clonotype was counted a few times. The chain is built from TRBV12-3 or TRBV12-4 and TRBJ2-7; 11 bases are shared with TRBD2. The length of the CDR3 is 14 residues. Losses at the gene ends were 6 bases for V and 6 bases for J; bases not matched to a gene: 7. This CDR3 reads CASSLAGGPGEQYF. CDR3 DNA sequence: TGTGCCAGCAGCCTAGCGGGGGGCCCGGGCGAGCAGTACTTC.